The table lists the clone carrying this T cell receptor beta chain with many counts. Its matching antigen is unknown. The CDR3 has 14 residues. Trimming took off 9 bases at V and 3 bases at J, with 18 bases between the two ends. Germline CDR1 SGHDT, CDR2 YYEEEE. The team produced cDNA through 5'RACE using 10-nucleotide random UMIs. One entry per CDR3 protein results from TCRdb running MiXCR on the 5' RACE reads. Here the sample spans some 33,000 distinct CDR3 sequences, more than 1.3% being singletons. The data originate from a study of neurological immune-mediated disorders. Study-wide findings and caveats: The expanded clones of different subjects shared no CDR3 amino acid sequences (suggesting private repertoires in all groups). Grouping of repertoires by phylogeny put those of 18 of 34 multiple sclerosis patients into a single related-CDR3 cluster, a possible signature.

This chain links TRBV5-6 with TRBJ1-1; no clear D gene. Material: PBMCs. The source of this sequence is a woman aged 25 to 39 with multiple sclerosis. The CDR3 sequence is CATTTSNAYTEAFF. DNA for the CDR3: TGTGCCACCACGACTTCCAATGCGTACACTGAAGCTTTCTTT.